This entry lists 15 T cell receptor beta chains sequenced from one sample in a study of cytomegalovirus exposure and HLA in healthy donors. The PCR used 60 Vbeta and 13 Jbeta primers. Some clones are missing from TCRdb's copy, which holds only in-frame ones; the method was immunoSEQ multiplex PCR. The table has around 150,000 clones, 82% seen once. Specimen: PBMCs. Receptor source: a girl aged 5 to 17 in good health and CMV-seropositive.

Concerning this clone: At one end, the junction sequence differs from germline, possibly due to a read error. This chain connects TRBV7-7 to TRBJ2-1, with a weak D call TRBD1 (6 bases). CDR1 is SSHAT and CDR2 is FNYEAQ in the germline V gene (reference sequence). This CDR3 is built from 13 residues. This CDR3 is CASSWAQGNEQFF. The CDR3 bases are TGTGCTAGCAGCTGGGCACAGGGCAATGAGCAGTTCTTC.

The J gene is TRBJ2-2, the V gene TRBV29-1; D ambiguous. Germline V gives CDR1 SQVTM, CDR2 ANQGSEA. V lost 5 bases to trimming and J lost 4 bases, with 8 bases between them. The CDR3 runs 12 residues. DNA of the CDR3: TGCAGCGTTCTACCCATCACCGGGGAGCTGTTTTTT. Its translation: CSVLPITGELFF.

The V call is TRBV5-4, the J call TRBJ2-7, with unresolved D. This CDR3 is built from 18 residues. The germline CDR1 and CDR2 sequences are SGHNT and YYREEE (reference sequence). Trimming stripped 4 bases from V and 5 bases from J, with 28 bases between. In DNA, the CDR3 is TGTGCCAGCAGCCGTAAGTTCAGCCCTGGCGGAGTCCCCCACGAGCAGTACTTC. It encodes CASSRKFSPGGVPHEQYF. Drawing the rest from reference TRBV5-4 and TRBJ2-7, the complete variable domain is ETGVTQSPTHLIKTRGQQVTLRCSSQSGHNTVSWYQQALGQGPQFIFQYYREEENGRGNFPPRFSGLQFPNYSSELNVNALELDDSALYLCASSRKFSPGGVPHEQYFGPGTRLTVT.

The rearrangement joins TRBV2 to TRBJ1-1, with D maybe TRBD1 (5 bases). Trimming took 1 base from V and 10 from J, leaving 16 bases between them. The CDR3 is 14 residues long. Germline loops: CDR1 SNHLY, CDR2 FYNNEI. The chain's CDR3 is CASSEDWIQGIAFF. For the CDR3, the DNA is TGTGCCAGCAGTGAAGATTGGATTCAGGGAATAGCTTTCTTT.

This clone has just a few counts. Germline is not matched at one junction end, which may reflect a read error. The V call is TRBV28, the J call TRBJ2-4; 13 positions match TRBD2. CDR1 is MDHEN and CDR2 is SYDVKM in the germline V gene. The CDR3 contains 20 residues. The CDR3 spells CASSLWGTSGIRLAKNIQYF. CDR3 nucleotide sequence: TGTGCCAGCAGTCTATGGGGGACTAGCGGGATCCGACTAGCCAAAAACATTCAGTACTTC. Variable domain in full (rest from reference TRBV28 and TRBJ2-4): DVKVTQSSRYLVKRTGEKVFLECVQDMDHENMFWYRQDPGLGLRLIYFSYDVKMKEKGDIPEGYSVSREKKERFSLILESASTNQTSMYLCASSLWGTSGIRLAKNIQYFGAGTRLSVL.

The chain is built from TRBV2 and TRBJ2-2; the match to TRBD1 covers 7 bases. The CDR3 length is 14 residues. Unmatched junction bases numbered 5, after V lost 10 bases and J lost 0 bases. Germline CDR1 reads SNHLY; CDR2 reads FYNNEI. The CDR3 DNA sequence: TGTGCCAAACAGGGGCCCCCGAACACCGGGGAGCTGTTTTTT. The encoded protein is CAKQGPPNTGELFF.

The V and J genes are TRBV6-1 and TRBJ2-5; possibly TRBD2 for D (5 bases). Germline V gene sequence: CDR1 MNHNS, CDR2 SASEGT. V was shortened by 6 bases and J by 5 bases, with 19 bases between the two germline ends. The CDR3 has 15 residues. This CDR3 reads CASRAPGPGGETQYF. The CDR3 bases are TGTGCCAGCAGGGCTCCGGGCCCGGGCGGGGAGACCCAGTACTTC.

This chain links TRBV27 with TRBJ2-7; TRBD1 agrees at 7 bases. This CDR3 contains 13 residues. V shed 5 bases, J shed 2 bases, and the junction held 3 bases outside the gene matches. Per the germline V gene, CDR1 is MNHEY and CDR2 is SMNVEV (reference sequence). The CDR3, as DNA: TGTGCCAGCAGTGACAGGGAAGCCTACGAGCAGTACTTC. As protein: CASSDREAYEQYF.

CDR3 DNA sequence: TGTGCCAGCAGCTTTTCAGGACAGGGGCAAGAGACCCAGTACTTC. It translates to CASSFSGQGQETQYF. J is TRBJ2-5 and V is TRBV7-2, with TRBD1 matching 9 bases. With 3 bases clipped from V and 2 bases from J, the junction kept 4 bases outside the gene matches. The CDR3 is 15 residues long. Germline CDR1 and CDR2: SGHTA and FQGNSA.

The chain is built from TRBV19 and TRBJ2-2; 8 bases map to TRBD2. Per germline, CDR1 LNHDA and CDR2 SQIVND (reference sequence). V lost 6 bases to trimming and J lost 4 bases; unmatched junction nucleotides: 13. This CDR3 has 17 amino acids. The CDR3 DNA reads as TGTGCCAGTAGGACAAGCGGGAGTGGGGGTGGCACCGGGGAGCTGTTTTTT. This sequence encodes CASRTSGSGGGTGELFF.

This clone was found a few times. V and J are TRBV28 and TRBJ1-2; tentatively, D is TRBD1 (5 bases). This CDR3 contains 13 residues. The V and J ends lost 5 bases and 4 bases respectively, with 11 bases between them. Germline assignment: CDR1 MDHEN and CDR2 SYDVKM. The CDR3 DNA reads TGTGCCAGCAGTATCGACAGACCCTATGGCTACACCTTC. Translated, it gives CASSIDRPYGYTF.

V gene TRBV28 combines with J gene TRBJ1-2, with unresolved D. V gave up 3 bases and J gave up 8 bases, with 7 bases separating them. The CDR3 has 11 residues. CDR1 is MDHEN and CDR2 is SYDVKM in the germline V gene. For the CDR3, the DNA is TGTGCCAGCAGTTTGCGTATCGGCTACACCTTC. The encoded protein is CASSLRIGYTF.

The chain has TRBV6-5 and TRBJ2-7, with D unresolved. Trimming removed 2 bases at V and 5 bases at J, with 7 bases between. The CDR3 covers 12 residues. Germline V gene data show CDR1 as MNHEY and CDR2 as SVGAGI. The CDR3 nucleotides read TGTGCCAGCAGTTACGATTCAGACGAGCAGTACTTC. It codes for CASSYDSDEQYF.

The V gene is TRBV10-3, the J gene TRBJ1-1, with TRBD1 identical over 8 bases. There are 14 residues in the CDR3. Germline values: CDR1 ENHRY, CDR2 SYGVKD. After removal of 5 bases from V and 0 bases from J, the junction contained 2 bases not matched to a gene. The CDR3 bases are TGTGCCATCAGTCTGGACAGGGTGAACACTGAAGCTTTCTTT. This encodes CAISLDRVNTEAFF.

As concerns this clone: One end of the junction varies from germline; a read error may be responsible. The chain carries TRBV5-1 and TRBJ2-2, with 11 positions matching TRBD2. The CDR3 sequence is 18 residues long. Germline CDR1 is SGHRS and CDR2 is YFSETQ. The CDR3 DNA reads TGCGCCAGCAGACCCGGGACTAGCGGCACCCTTAACATCGGGGAGCTGTTTTTT. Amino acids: CASRPGTSGTLNIGELFF.